This TCR beta chain comes out of a study of T cell responses to AZD1222 COVID-19 vaccine. Trimming pared 3 bases from V and 7 bases from J, leaving 16 bases between. The CDR3 is made up of 16 amino acids. Germline V lookup: CDR1 LNHDA, CDR2 SQIVND (reference sequence). This clone was picked up one time. The target antigen is unknown. Study findings and constraints: Repertoires were obtained only post-peak T cell response.

Only in-frame clones appear in the TCRdb table, and some are missing; sequencing was by immunoSEQ multiplex PCR. The table has about 73,000 clones, about 90% seen once. This chain links TRBV19 with TRBJ1-6, with D possibly being TRBD1 (6 bases). The sequence was collected from an adult who received the AZD1222 COVID-19 vaccine. Source: peripheral blood, taken 28 days after the second AZD1222 dose. In DNA form, the CDR3 reads TGTGCCAGTAGTATGGGGGCCCAGGTCACCAATTCACCCCTCCACTTT. It is translated as CASSMGAQVTNSPLHF.